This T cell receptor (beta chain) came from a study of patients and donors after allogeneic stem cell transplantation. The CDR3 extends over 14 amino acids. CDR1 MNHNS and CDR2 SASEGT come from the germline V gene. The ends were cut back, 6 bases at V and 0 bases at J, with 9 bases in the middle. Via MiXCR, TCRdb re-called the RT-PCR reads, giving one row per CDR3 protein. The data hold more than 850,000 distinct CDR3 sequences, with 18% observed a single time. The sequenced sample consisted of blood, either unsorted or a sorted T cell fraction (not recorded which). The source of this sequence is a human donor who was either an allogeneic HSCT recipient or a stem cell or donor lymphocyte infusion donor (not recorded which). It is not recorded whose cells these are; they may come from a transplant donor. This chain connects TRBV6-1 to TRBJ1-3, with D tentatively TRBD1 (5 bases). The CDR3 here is CASSRGDSGNTIYF. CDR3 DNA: TGTGCCAGCAGCCGGGGGGACTCTGGAAACACCATATATTTT.